Presented here are 14 T cell receptor beta chains from one specimen sequenced in a study of naive and memory T cell subsets. Points from the study as a whole: Especially in CD8 cells, naive repertoires contained a few larger clonotypes, possibly CD45RA-re-expressing memory cells.

An equimolar mix of two oligonucleotides served as the beta constant-region primer for TRBC1 and TRBC2. Nested alpha and beta constant-region primers with the SP2 primer drove four PCR rounds on ligated cDNA. In TCRdb, the UMI-ligation and nested PCR reads were re-called with MiXCR into one record per CDR3 protein. The data hold about 90,000 distinct CDR3 sequences, with 11% observed a single time. These TCRs are of unknown antigen specificity. Sequencing used naive CD4+ T cells from blood. These receptors were taken from a human donor in good health.

This clonotype has just a few counts. V usage is TRBV24-1 and J usage is TRBJ2-1, with D perhaps TRBD1 (6 bases). The CDR3 contains 17 residues. V was pared by 3 bases and J by 5 bases, with 19 bases between. Germline V gene lookup returns CDR1 KGHDR and CDR2 SFDVKD. CDR3 coding DNA: TGTGCCACCAGTGATCCTAATACCCGGGACATAGACAATGAGCAGTTCTTC. It encodes CATSDPNTRDIDNEQFF.

The chain couples TRBV14 to TRBJ2-5; no reliable D call. V was shortened by 1 base and J by 5 bases, with 2 bases between the two germline ends. The CDR3 covers 11 residues. CDR1 and CDR2 from the germline V gene are SGHDN and FVKESK. CDR3 DNA sequence: TGTGCCAGCAGCCAAGTGGAGACCCAGTACTTC. Its protein is CASSQVETQYF.

This chain connects TRBV7-2 to TRBJ2-3, with D possibly TRBD1 on 6 matching bases. CDR3 length equals 15 residues. Per the germline V gene, CDR1 is SGHTA and CDR2 is FQGNSA. Deletions cut 4 bases from V and 2 bases from J, with 13 bases between. DNA for the CDR3: TGTGCCAGCAGCTACGGGACACCCCACACAGATACGCAGTATTTT. Protein product: CASSYGTPHTDTQYF.

The chain is built from TRBV12-3 or TRBV12-4 and TRBJ1-1; D remains ambiguous. Trimming stripped 6 bases from V and 2 bases from J, with 10 bases between. This CDR3 is 13 amino acids long. The CDR3 bases are TGTGCCAGCAGGACTAGAGTAAACACTGAAGCTTTCTTT. Its protein product is CASRTRVNTEAFF.

The rearrangement uses TRBV20-1 and TRBJ2-7, with D possibly being TRBD1 or TRBD2 (5 bases each). V gave up 0 bases and J gave up 3 bases, with 15 bases separating them. This CDR3 comprises 15 residues. CDR1 and CDR2 from the germline V gene are DFQATT and SNEGSKA (reference sequence). The CDR3 region has the DNA TGCAGTGCTAGAGATCATCGCAGGGAGTACTACGAGCAGTACTTC. This gives the protein CSARDHRREYYEQYF.

This clonotype was recorded at least ten times. The gene calls are TRBV7-2 and TRBJ2-5; 7 nucleotides line up with TRBD1. The CDR3 covers 15 residues. CDR1 and CDR2 from the germline V gene are SGHTA and FQGNSA. The V and J ends lost 1 base and 5 bases, in that order; junction bases with no gene match: 7. CDR3 sequence (DNA): TGTGCCAGCAGCTTAGGGGATCGGGACAGTGAGACCCAGTACTTC. Its protein product is CASSLGDRDSETQYF.

In this sample, this clonotype turned up many times. The gene calls are TRBV6-2 or TRBV6-3 and TRBJ1-2, with 12 bases lining up with TRBD1. The CDR3 is 16 residues long. J lost 2 bases, V lost 5 bases, and 6 bases had no gene match. Germline values: CDR1 MNHEY, CDR2 SVGEGT. In DNA, the CDR3 is TGTGCCAGCAGTCCCGGGACAGGGGGCCCCAACTATGGCTACACCTTC. Translation gives CASSPGTGGPNYGYTF.

This clonotype has only a few counts. The chain carries TRBV29-1 and TRBJ1-1; maybe TRBD1 (5 bases). Germline V gene sequence: CDR1 SQVTM, CDR2 ANQGSEA. Trimming took off 4 bases at V and 7 bases at J, with 10 bases between the two ends. This CDR3 comprises 11 residues. In DNA, the CDR3 is TGCAGCGTTGTTGGGACCCATGAAGCTTTCTTT. Amino acid sequence: CSVVGTHEAFF. The full variable domain, with the rest looked up from reference TRBV29-1 and TRBJ1-1, is SAVISQKPSRDICQRGTSLTIQCQVDSQVTMMFWYRQQPGQSLTLIATANQGSEATYESGFVIDKFPISRPNLTFSTLTVSNMSPEDSSIYLCSVVGTHEAFFGQGTRLTVV.

The CDR3 reads CAISGTTQETQYF. CDR3 nucleotide sequence: TGTGCCATCAGTGGGACTACCCAAGAGACCCAGTACTTC. The V and J genes are TRBV10-3 and TRBJ2-5, with D perhaps TRBD2 (6 bases). Germline CDR1 reads ENHRY; CDR2 reads SYGVKD. This CDR3 has 13 residues. V lost 4 bases to trimming and J lost 1 base, with 7 bases between them.

The gene calls are TRBV20-1 and TRBJ2-7; TRBD2 agrees at 7 bases. The CDR3 consists of 13 residues. The J segment lost 2 bases and the V segment lost 2 bases, leaving 3 bases of the junction unmatched. Germline-derived CDR1 and CDR2 are DFQATT and SNEGSKA (reference sequence). The DNA for the CDR3 is TGCAGTGCTAGACTAGCGGACCCCTACGAGCAGTACTTC. It encodes CSARLADPYEQYF.

This clonotype was counted only a few times. J is TRBJ2-7 and V is TRBV12-3 or TRBV12-4, with 9 bases lining up with TRBD1. V lost 4 bases, J lost 6 bases, and 7 bases stayed unmatched. This CDR3 region has 14 residues. DNA for the CDR3: TGTGCCAGCAGTTCACAGGGGGCGATTTTCGAGCAGTACTTC. It translates to CASSSQGAIFEQYF.

This clonotype was observed a few times. V usage is TRBV29-1 and J usage is TRBJ1-2; 7 bases are shared with TRBD1. The V gene's germline CDR1 is SQVTM and CDR2 ANQGSEA. V shed 7 bases, J shed 2 bases, and the junction held 16 bases outside the gene matches. The CDR3 sequence is 16 residues long. The CDR3 DNA follows: TGCAGCGCCGCGCTTGTGGGGGGACAGCGAAACTATGGCTACACCTTC. Translating it yields CSAALVGGQRNYGYTF. The full variable domain, rest sourced from reference TRBV29-1 and TRBJ1-2, is SAVISQKPSRDICQRGTSLTIQCQVDSQVTMMFWYRQQPGQSLTLIATANQGSEATYESGFVIDKFPISRPNLTFSTLTVSNMSPEDSSIYLCSAALVGGQRNYGYTFGSGTRLTVV.

This chain's CDR3 is CASSFYAGETQYF. The DNA of the CDR3 is TGTGCCAGCAGTTTCTACGCGGGAGAGACCCAGTACTTC. V is TRBV28 and J is TRBJ2-5; D possibly corresponds to TRBD2 (5 bases). Germline CDR1 is MDHEN and CDR2 is SYDVKM. CDR3 length: 13 amino acids. The germline V and J ends were trimmed by 3 bases and 4 bases, with 9 bases remaining between them. Filled out from reference TRBV28 and TRBJ2-5, the complete variable domain reads DVKVTQSSRYLVKRTGEKVFLECVQDMDHENMFWYRQDPGLGLRLIYFSYDVKMKEKGDIPEGYSVSREKKERFSLILESASTNQTSMYLCASSFYAGETQYFGPGTRLLVL.

V is TRBV7-9 and J is TRBJ1-2; 7 bases line up with TRBD1. The CDR3 totals 13 residues. Germline values: CDR1 SEHNR, CDR2 FQNEAQ (reference sequence). V was clipped by 5 bases and J by 3 bases; unmatched bases: 3. The CDR3 sequence is CASSKGQYYGYTF. CDR3 DNA: TGTGCCAGCAGCAAGGGACAGTACTATGGCTACACCTTC.